The sequence of this T cell receptor (beta chain) was determined in a study of blood T cell repertoires in COVID-19. As for the study in general: The United States, Italy and Spain were the sources of the acute and convalescent COVID-19 samples.

Donors were grouped by their self-reported clinical history. Cohort 3 recovery required two negative PCRs, clearance, or symptom resolution. In the study's own analysis: Quantification of nucleated cells was approximated via reference gene primer amplification. TCRdb's copy holds only in-frame clones and misses some; the assay was immunoSEQ multiplex PCR. V and J calls plus clone size are reproduced from that table; the DNA served to infer D and trimming. The sample shows 330,000 or so clones, roughly 90% of them seen only once. V was pared by 0 bases and J by 4 bases, with 10 bases between. This CDR3 has 14 amino acids. Germline loops: CDR1 SGDLS, CDR2 YYNGEE.

The specimen was PBMCs or T cells enriched from blood (not recorded which). The source of this sequence is a woman aged 30 to 39 who had recovered from COVID-19. The chain links TRBV9 to TRBJ2-5; TRBD1 is a possible D gene (6 bases). CDR3 nucleotides: TGTGCCAGCAGCGTAGTGGGGGCCGGAGAGACCCAGTACTTC. Residues: CASSVVGAGETQYF. The full variable domain, its missing parts supplied by reference TRBV9 and TRBJ2-5, is DSGVTQTPKHLITATGQRVTLRCSPRSGDLSVYWYQQSLDQGLQFLIQYYNGEERAKGNILERFSAQQFPDLHSELNLSSLELGDSALYFCASSVVGAGETQYFGPGTRLLVL.